The rows below give T cell receptor beta chains drawn from one sample of a study of cytomegalovirus exposure and HLA in healthy donors. Clones were sequenced by immunoSEQ multiplex PCR, and TCRdb holds only the in-frame ones, with some missing. The repertoire holds more than 110,000 clones, with approximately 80% as singletons. Specimen: PBMCs. The receptors derive from a male donor in good health and CMV-seronegative. Each CDR3 is given with its conserved first and last residue. The D gene is left open where the match is weak. Clone size is stated in some rows and not others, as once, few, many or a class when expanded.

length,J,size,D,V,CDR3,DNA
14,TRBJ1-2,NA,NA,TRBV27,CASSLEGHGYGYTF,TGTGCCAGCAGTTTGGAGGGGCACGGCTATGGCTACACCTTC
12,TRBJ1-2,NA,TRBD1,TRBV5-5,CASSTGQGGYTF,TGTGCCAGCAGTACCGGACAGGGCGGCTACACCTTC
16,TRBJ1-5,NA,NA,TRBV7-2,CASSLGGRVGNQPQHF,TGTGCCAGCAGCTTAGGTGGCAGGGTTGGCAATCAGCCCCAGCATTTT
12,TRBJ1-5,NA,TRBD1,TRBV29-1,CSVGTGGQPQHF,TGCAGCGTCGGGACAGGGGGTCAGCCCCAGCATTTT
13,TRBJ1-2,NA,TRBD1,TRBV27,CASSLTGWYGYTF,TGTGCCAGCAGTTTGACAGGGTGGTATGGCTACACCTTC
15,TRBJ2-1,once,TRBD2,TRBV27,CASSPAGGGYNEQFF,TGTGCCAGCAGTCCGGCTGGGGGGGGCTACAATGAGCAGTTCTTC
13,TRBJ1-1,NA,NA,TRBV7-2,CASKMGPVTEAFF,TGTGCCAGCAAAATGGGGCCGGTCACTGAAGCTTTCTTT
13,TRBJ1-2,NA,NA,TRBV19,CASSLEQGLGYTF,TGTGCCAGTAGCCTAGAACAGGGCTTGGGCTACACCTTC
13,TRBJ2-5,NA,NA,TRBV10-3,CAISAASEETQYF,TGTGCCATCAGTGCCGCCAGCGAAGAGACCCAGTACTTC
20,TRBJ2-1,NA,TRBD2,TRBV18,CASSPGAGTSSHGPRNEQFF,TGTGCCAGCTCACCCGGGGCCGGGACTAGCTCACACGGTCCCAGGAATGAGCAGTTCTTC